Listed here are 24 T cell receptor beta chains from one sample, sequenced in a study of T cells in Graves' hyperthyroidism and ophthalmopathy. Researchers took RNA transcripts and amplified the TCR beta CDR3 regions from them. Carried out on the TCR CDR3, a first-round RT-PCR used the HTBI primer set. TCRdb recomputed calls from the multiplex PCR reads with MiXCR, one row per CDR3 protein. The repertoire consists of about 260,000 distinct CDR3 sequences, with 22% occurring once and the leading ten covering around 65%. What was sequenced was blood. Source of these receptors: a man aged 25-45 years with Graves' ophthalmopathy.

Ten or more counts support this clonotype. The chain has TRBV28 and TRBJ2-1, with 7 bases matching TRBD2. This CDR3 spans 12 amino acids. The germline CDR1 and CDR2 sequences are MDHEN and SYDVKM. The J segment lost 9 bases and the V segment lost 7 bases, leaving 6 bases of the junction unmatched. CDR3 loop: CASTKREGEQFF. The CDR3 coding sequence is TGTGCCAGCACGAAGCGGGAAGGTGAGCAGTTCTTC.

This clonotype turned up a few times. The chain combines TRBV6-1 with TRBJ2-7, with D possibly TRBD2 on 6 matching bases. The germline CDR1 and CDR2 sequences are MNHNS and SASEGT. There are 13 residues in the CDR3. Trimming took off 8 bases at V and 1 base at J, with 12 bases between the two ends. This chain's CDR3 is CASSRTISYEQYF. The CDR3 region has the DNA TGTGCCAGCTCTAGGACTATTTCCTACGAGCAGTACTTC.

Regarding this clonotype: At one end the junction does not follow the germline gene, possibly because of a read error. The chain links TRBV7-3 to TRBJ1-1; D ambiguous. The CDR3 has 13 residues. The germline V gene has CDR1 SGHTA and CDR2 FQGTGA. This CDR3 reads CAGSFAERTEAFF. The CDR3 bases are TGTGCCGGCAGCTTTGCGGAAAGGACTGAAGCTTTCTTT. Variable domain in full (rest from reference TRBV7-3 and TRBJ1-1): GAGVSQTPSNKVTEKGKYVELRCDPISGHTALYWYRQSLGQGPEFLIYFQGTGAADDSGLPNDRFFAVRPEGSVSTLKIQRTERGDSAVYLCAGSFAERTEAFFGQGTRLTVV.

The gene calls are TRBV19 and TRBJ2-4; TRBD2 matches 9 bases. With V trimmed by 7 bases and J by 7 bases, 8 bases remained unmatched. The germline V gene encodes CDR1 LNHDA and CDR2 SQIVND (reference sequence). The CDR3 is made up of 14 amino acids. CDR3 DNA sequence: TGTGCCAGTATGGCCAGCGGGAGGCTCAACATTCAGTACTTC. It encodes CASMASGRLNIQYF.

In the case of this clonotype: Mismatch with germline at one junction end may stem from a read error. This chain links TRBV27 with TRBJ1-6; D remains unclear. This CDR3 has 15 residues. Looked up from germline, CDR1 is MNHEY and CDR2 is SMNVEV (reference sequence). The CDR3, as DNA: TGTGCCAGCAGTTCCGCCGGCTCCTGTAATTCACCCCTCCACTTT. Its translation is CASSSAGSCNSPLHF.

V usage is TRBV12-3 or TRBV12-4 and J usage is TRBJ1-4; D is possibly TRBD1 (5 bases). This CDR3 is built from 16 residues. Between the trimmed V and J ends, which lost 5 bases and 3 bases, there was a span of 16 bases. The CDR3 is CASSPGLGRANEKLFF. The CDR3 DNA reads TGTGCCAGCAGTCCGGGACTGGGGCGAGCTAATGAAAAACTGTTTTTT.

This sequence joins TRBV28 and TRBJ2-1; TRBD2 might be the D (5 bases). The length of the CDR3 is 17 residues. V lost 5 bases, J lost 6 bases, and 23 bases lay in between. The germline V gene has CDR1 MDHEN and CDR2 SYDVKM. CDR3 sequence reads: CASSPSSLVGRGNEQFF. CDR3 DNA: TGTGCCAGCAGTCCCTCCTCCTTAGTTGGTCGGGGCAATGAGCAGTTCTTC.

This clonotype was recorded a few times. This chain links TRBV5-5 with TRBJ1-6, with 7 bases identical to TRBD1. The germline V gene has CDR1 SGHKS and CDR2 YYEKEE (reference sequence). The CDR3 consists of 14 residues. V was pared by 4 bases and J by 14 bases, with 12 bases of the junction left unmatched. The CDR3 sequence: CASSPTGDEWALHF. The CDR3 nucleotides are TGTGCCAGCAGCCCTACAGGGGATGAGTGGGCCCTCCACTTT.

This clonotype was seen repeatedly, ten times or more. CDR3 nucleotides: TGTGCCAGCATTCCGGGACAGTCTAGCACAGATACGCAGTATTTT. Its protein is CASIPGQSSTDTQYF. V is TRBV2 and J is TRBJ2-3; 7 bases are shared with TRBD1. Germline loops: CDR1 SNHLY, CDR2 FYNNEI. The CDR3 runs 15 residues. The J segment lost 0 bases and the V segment lost 7 bases, leaving 7 bases of the junction unmatched.

This clonotype occurred a few times. The genes are TRBV12-3 or TRBV12-4 and TRBJ1-1; no clear D gene. Between the trimmed V and J ends, which lost 6 bases and 10 bases, there was a span of 18 bases. The CDR3 contains 13 residues. CDR3 nucleotides: TGTGCCAGCAGCCTACCCAGGCGCGGTTCAGCTTTCTTT. It encodes CASSLPRRGSAFF.

This chain uses TRBV12-3 or TRBV12-4 with TRBJ2-4, with 15 bases aligning to TRBD2. The CDR3 runs 17 residues. Trimming cost V 3 bases and J 1 base; bases outside gene matches: 1. In nucleotides, the CDR3 is TGTGCCAGCAGTTTTGGGACTAGCGGGAGGGCCAAAAACATTCAGTACTTC. Translating it yields CASSFGTSGRAKNIQYF.

On this clonotype itself: A clone one base away is much larger, so this may be a read error. This sequence joins TRBV7-8 and TRBJ2-1; the match to TRBD2 covers 10 bases. CDR3 length: 17 residues. V dropped 8 bases and J dropped 3; count of bases not matched to a gene: 13. Germline CDR1 SGHVS, CDR2 FQNEAQ. The CDR3 loop reads CASGPWDSGRFYNEQFF. CDR3 DNA sequence: TGTGCCAGCGGCCCCTGGGATAGCGGGAGGTTCTACAATGAGCAGTTCTTC.

The sample holds many counts of this clonotype. The CDR3: CASDSKAGEAETQYF. The CDR3 DNA reads TGTGCCAGCGACTCGAAAGCGGGAGAGGCGGAGACCCAGTACTTC. The chain has TRBV6-1 and TRBJ2-5; 8 nucleotides align to TRBD2. The CDR3 totals 15 residues. After removal of 8 bases from V and 5 bases from J, the junction contained 13 bases not matched to a gene. CDR1 MNHNS and CDR2 SASEGT come from the germline V gene.

The rearrangement joins TRBV19 to TRBJ1-1; a weak D match, TRBD1 (5 bases). CDR1 is LNHDA and CDR2 is SQIVND in the germline V gene (reference sequence). Trimming shortened V by 9 bases and J by 1 base, and 24 bases separated the two germline ends. The CDR3 totals 17 residues. In DNA form, the CDR3 reads TGTGCCAGCAGGCTAGTAGAGGGGCGCGGCGAGAACACTGAAGCTTTCTTT. It translates to CASRLVEGRGENTEAFF.

This clonotype was counted many times. The chain is built from TRBV28 and TRBJ1-1; maybe TRBD1 (5 bases). Deletions cut 2 bases from V and 4 bases from J, with 20 bases between. The germline gives CDR1 MDHEN, CDR2 SYDVKM. The CDR3 contains 17 residues. The CDR3 DNA follows: TGTGCCAGCAGTTTAGGGGGATCGGGGACGCGGAGCACTGAAGCTTTCTTT. This gives the protein CASSLGGSGTRSTEAFF.

The DNA for the CDR3 is TGTGCCAGCTCACCACAGGAAGGGTGGACCGGGGAGCTGTTTTTT. Its protein product is CASSPQEGWTGELFF. The rearrangement uses TRBV18 and TRBJ2-2; no firm D call. V lost 1 base, J lost 5 bases, and 11 bases lay in between. The CDR3 sequence is 15 residues long. Germline CDR1 reads KGHSH; CDR2 reads LQKENI.

This clonotype was observed at least ten times. CDR3 residues: CASSLRSPLSSYNEQFF. The CDR3 nucleotides read TGTGCCAGCAGCTTAAGATCCCCCTTGAGCTCCTACAATGAGCAGTTCTTC. V gene TRBV7-2 combines with J gene TRBJ2-1; the D is unclear. In germline, CDR1 is SGHTA, CDR2 FQGNSA. Trimming removed 2 bases from V and 0 bases from J, with 14 bases in between. This CDR3 has 17 amino acids. Complete variable domain (other parts from reference TRBV7-2 and TRBJ2-1): GAGVSQSPSNKVTEKGKDVELRCDPISGHTALYWYRQSLGQGLEFLIYFQGNSAPDKSGLPSDRFSAERTGGSVSTLTIQRTQQEDSAVYLCASSLRSPLSSYNEQFFGPGTRLTVL.

In this sample, this clonotype turned up a few times. This rearrangement joins TRBV29-1 to TRBJ1-2; TRBD1 matches at 9 bases. Trimming at V came to 4 bases and at J to 8 bases, leaving 8 bases not matched to a gene. The CDR3 totals 13 residues. Germline assignment: CDR1 SQVTM and CDR2 ANQGSEA. Written as DNA, the CDR3 is TGCAGCGTTGTAACAGGGGGCCCTAGAGGCTACACCTTC. It translates to CSVVTGGPRGYTF.

The gene calls are TRBV20-1 and TRBJ1-5; the D is unclear. This CDR3 has 15 residues. Germline CDR1 and CDR2: DFQATT and SNEGSKA (reference sequence). V lost 0 bases and J lost 0, with 9 bases in between. The CDR3 DNA is TGCAGTGCTAGAGATGGGCAGTATAGCAATCAGCCCCAGCATTTT. This encodes CSARDGQYSNQPQHF.

This clonotype was seen a few times. Relative to the germline gene, one junction end is altered; a read error may explain this. The chain has TRBV7-7 and TRBJ2-5; 11 bases map to TRBD1. CDR1 SSHAT and CDR2 FNYEAQ come from the germline V gene (reference sequence). This CDR3 region has 15 residues. CDR3: CASSSGTGGGETQYF. The CDR3 coding sequence is TGTGCTAGCAGCTCCGGGACAGGGGGAGGAGAGACCCAGTACTTC.

V is TRBV7-2 and J is TRBJ1-1; 12 bases map to TRBD1. V was clipped by 1 base and J by 1 base; unmatched bases: 7. CDR3 length: 18 amino acids. Germline V CDR1 and CDR2: SGHTA, FQGNSA. CDR3 sequence (DNA): TGTGCCAGCAGCTTAGACGGGACAGGGGGCTTGAAGAACACTGAAGCTTTCTTT. It encodes CASSLDGTGGLKNTEAFF.

The count of this clonotype is one. The gene calls are TRBV9 and TRBJ1-1; D uncertain. V was pared by 3 bases and J by 4 bases, with 10 bases between. This CDR3 spans 13 amino acids. Looked up from germline, CDR1 is SGDLS and CDR2 is YYNGEE. CDR3 loop: CASSAGQSTEAFF. DNA for the CDR3: TGTGCCAGCAGCGCCGGCCAAAGCACTGAAGCTTTCTTT. The variable domain in full, completed from reference TRBV9 and TRBJ1-1, reads DSGVTQTPKHLITATGQRVTLRCSPRSGDLSVYWYQQSLDQGLQFLIQYYNGEERAKGNILERFSAQQFPDLHSELNLSSLELGDSALYFCASSAGQSTEAFFGQGTRLTVV.

This clonotype was seen repeatedly, ten times or more. The chain combines TRBV11-2 with TRBJ2-5; 8 bases are shared with TRBD2. Trimming took 0 bases from V and 5 from J; bases not matched to a gene: 14. In germline, CDR1 is SGHAT, CDR2 FQNNGV. The CDR3 contains 18 residues. The DNA of the CDR3 is TGTGCCAGCAGCTTAGATAGAAATGCGGGAGGACGTGGGGAGACCCAGTACTTC. This translates into CASSLDRNAGGRGETQYF. The entire variable domain, with the rest obtained from reference TRBV11-2 and TRBJ2-5, is as follows: EAGVAQSPRYKIIEKRQSVAFWCNPISGHATLYWYQQILGQGPKLLIQFQNNGVVDDSQLPKDRFSAERLKGVDSTLKIQPAKLEDSAVYLCASSLDRNAGGRGETQYFGPGTRLLVL.

This clonotype showed up many times. The J gene is TRBJ2-1, the V gene TRBV2; 10 bases map to TRBD2. In germline, CDR1 is SNHLY, CDR2 FYNNEI. With 5 bases clipped from V and 0 bases from J, the junction kept 4 bases outside the gene matches. The CDR3 has 16 amino acids. The CDR3 here is CASSPRLAGSYNEQFF. Here the CDR3 DNA reads TGTGCCAGCAGTCCTAGACTAGCGGGCTCCTACAATGAGCAGTTCTTC. Looking up the rest from reference TRBV2 and TRBJ2-1 gives the full variable domain: EPEVTQTPSHQVTQMGQEVILRCVPISNHLYFYWYRQILGQKVEFLVSFYNNEISEKSEIFDDQFSVERPDGSNFTLKIRSTKLEDSAMYFCASSPRLAGSYNEQFFGPGTRLTVL.